The source of this T cell receptor (beta chain) is a study of CD8 T cells in ankylosing spondylitis. Findings and limits, study-wide: Blood from ankylosing spondylitis patients appeared to carry a characteristic roughly 8-variant TCR beta motif. Disease-linked clones bore a CD8+ phenotype and were relatively rare in peripheral blood. A number of the motif variants had already been described in reactive arthritis synovial fluid and blood.

TCR beta libraries were made by quantitative 5'-RACE with molecular barcodes. TCRdb re-analysed the 5' RACE reads in MiXCR, keeping a single row per CDR3 protein. The table lists 380,000 or so distinct CDR3 sequences, approximately 22% of them singletons. This clonotype has at least ten counts. The antigen is unknown. CDR1 and CDR2 (germline): MNHEY, SVGAGI. The CDR3 has 15 residues. Trimming removed 2 bases from V and 1 base from J, with 8 bases in between. Material for sequencing was blood, either unsorted or a sorted T cell fraction (not recorded which). This clonotype originated in a male donor with ankylosing spondylitis or in good health (not recorded which). This chain connects TRBV6-5 to TRBJ2-2; D remains ambiguous. In nucleotides, the CDR3 is TGTGCCAGCAGTTACGCCCCGGGGAACACCGGGGAGCTGTTTTTT. Translation gives CASSYAPGNTGELFF.